This entry is about one TCR beta chain. Antigen unknown. Reverse transcribed after extraction, RNA yielded cDNA as the sequencing template. Method: immunoSEQ multiplex PCR; TCRdb's copy keeps in-frame clones and lacks some. This sample has some 190,000 clones; 60% occur once, and the top ten carry over 0.9%. Germline CDR1 is LGHNA and CDR2 is YSLEER. V was clipped by 0 bases and J by 6 bases, with 14 bases between them. This CDR3 is built from 16 residues. This sample is part of a study of CD8+ T cells in alopecia areata. Whole-study results and caveats: Among the cells sequenced in scalp samples are also the resident alphabeta T cells of normal skin. Clonality in the scalp and expanded CD8+ clones ranked among the top 100 were significantly decreased by tofacitinib.

Regarding treatment: oral pan-JAK inhibitor, 5-10 mg twice daily. The material was CD4+ T cells sorted from blood, obtained at week 24, from a patient treated with tofacitinib. The source is a human donor with alopecia areata. The genes are TRBV4-3 and TRBJ2-2, with TRBD2 as a possible D gene (6 bases). The CDR3, as DNA: TGCGCCAGCAGCCAAGAGAGCGGGTCCAGAGCCGGGGAGCTGTTTTTT. As protein: CASSQESGSRAGELFF.